The 8 T cell receptor beta chains listed next were all sequenced from one sample in a study of T cell repertoires in cytomegalovirus infection. TCRdb analysed the reads with MiXCR anew, one entry per CDR3 protein. The data show some 150,000 distinct CDR3 sequences, around a quarter seen once. The sample consisted of PBMCs. The receptors were sampled from a human donor in good health (CMV status not recorded). Some clones in this sample may be carry-over from other donors' samples.

This clonotype was counted many times. The V and J genes are TRBV7-2 and TRBJ2-4; TRBD2 is a possible D gene (6 bases). V dropped 4 bases and J dropped 9 bases, with 16 bases sitting between them. The germline gives CDR1 SGHTA, CDR2 FQGNSA. The CDR3 length is 14 residues. CDR3 protein: CASSYRGLGGIQYF. CDR3 DNA: TGTGCCAGCAGCTACCGAGGCCTCGGGGGCATTCAGTACTTC.

This clonotype was recorded a few times. The chain joins TRBV19 to TRBJ2-2, with D tentatively TRBD1 (5 bases). This CDR3 is 17 amino acids long. Germline loops: CDR1 LNHDA, CDR2 SQIVND (reference sequence). The germline V and J ends were trimmed by 3 bases and 3 bases, with 17 bases remaining between them. The CDR3 DNA reads TGTGCCAGTAGTATGGGGCAGGGTAGGGCGGACACCGGGGAGCTGTTTTTT. Translated, it gives CASSMGQGRADTGELFF.

This clonotype was seen a few times. The V gene is TRBV5-4, the J gene TRBJ2-7; no reliable D call. The CDR3 is 14 residues long. Germline CDR1 is SGHNT and CDR2 is YYREEE (reference sequence). Deletions cut 0 bases from V and 0 bases from J, with 7 bases between. The CDR3 region has the DNA TGTGCCAGCAGCTTGGATGGAAGCTCCTACGAGCAGTACTTC. Protein product: CASSLDGSSYEQYF.

This sequence joins TRBV20-1 and TRBJ1-4; TRBD1 is a possible D gene (5 bases). Germline V CDR1 and CDR2: DFQATT, SNEGSKA (reference sequence). CDR3 length equals 11 residues. V was clipped by 5 bases and J by 8 bases, with 9 bases between them. The CDR3 sequence is CSAATGEKLFF. The CDR3 DNA reads TGCAGTGCTGCCACAGGAGAAAAACTGTTTTTT.

In this sample, this clonotype turned up a few times. The chain joins TRBV4-2 to TRBJ2-3; D not certain. CDR1 is LGHNA and CDR2 is YNFKEQ in the germline V gene. Trimming left V 2 bases short and J 4 bases short, with 10 bases between. This CDR3 region has 14 residues. The CDR3: CASSQMGTPDTQYF. CDR3 DNA sequence: TGTGCCAGCAGCCAAATGGGTACCCCAGATACGCAGTATTTT.

J is TRBJ2-1 and V is TRBV7-3, with 8 positions matching TRBD2. V lost 3 bases, J lost 9 bases, and 10 bases stayed unmatched. The germline V gene encodes CDR1 SGHTA and CDR2 FQGTGA. The CDR3 runs to 15 residues. The chain's CDR3 is CASSLGTRDGLEQFF. CDR3 nucleotide sequence: TGTGCCAGCAGCTTGGGGACTAGGGATGGACTTGAGCAGTTCTTC. Variable domain in full (rest from reference TRBV7-3 and TRBJ2-1): GAGVSQTPSNKVTEKGKYVELRCDPISGHTALYWYRQSLGQGPEFLIYFQGTGAADDSGLPNDRFFAVRPEGSVSTLKIQRTERGDSAVYLCASSLGTRDGLEQFFGPGTRLTVL.

The chain has TRBV19 and TRBJ2-5, with 9 bases lining up with TRBD2. The CDR3 has 16 amino acids. Germline values: CDR1 LNHDA, CDR2 SQIVND (reference sequence). V was clipped by 1 base and J by 1 base; unmatched bases: 4. The CDR3 DNA reads TGTGCCAGTAGTATAGGCCCGGGACTAGCCCAAGAGACCCAGTACTTC. Translated, it gives CASSIGPGLAQETQYF. The whole variable domain, remainder taken from reference TRBV19 and TRBJ2-5, is DGGITQSPKYLFRKEGQNVTLSCEQNLNHDAMYWYRQDPGQGLRLIYYSQIVNDFQKGDIAEGYSVSREKKESFPLTVTSAQKNPTAFYLCASSIGPGLAQETQYFGPGTRLLVL.

In its sample, this clonotype was seen many times. The V gene is TRBV11-2, the J gene TRBJ1-2; no definite D call. The ends were cut back, 5 bases at V and 6 bases at J, with 19 bases in the middle. The CDR3 consists of 15 residues. From germline, CDR1 is SGHAT and CDR2 FQNNGV. CDR3 loop: CASSITLLGADGYTF. The CDR3 nucleotides are TGTGCCAGCAGCATTACCCTTTTAGGCGCTGATGGCTACACCTTC.